The 14 T cell receptor beta chains below were found in one sample sequenced in a study of preoperative IRX-2 immunotherapy in early breast cancer (dated by TCRdb to 2018 to 2020). Library creation used the immunoSEQ multiplex PCR assay. TCRdb limited this immuneACCESS table to in-frame rearrangements with V and J called. A share of clones is missing; checked studies link under half to unresolved V genes, and the rest is unexplained. Within this sample are 90,000 to 100,000 clones, with 70% to 90% of them counted one time only. The top ten constitute approximately 2% of the sample. The treatment or condition label on this specimen signifies: preoperative locoregional IRX-2 cytokine immunotherapy. The sample in question was tumor tissue, obtained after IRX-2 immunotherapy. These receptors originate from a human donor with breast cancer.

The rearrangement links TRBV19 to TRBJ1-5; 7 bases line up with TRBD1. CDR1 is LNHDA, CDR2 SQIVND, per germline (reference sequence). The CDR3 is 16 amino acids. V lost 3 bases and J lost 1; bases outside the gene matches: 6. The CDR3 protein is CASSIGTAGSNQPQHF. CDR3 bases: TGTGCCAGTAGTATCGGGACAGCGGGAAGCAATCAGCCCCAGCATTTT.

The chain combines TRBV6-1 with TRBJ2-7; D tentatively fits TRBD1 or TRBD2 (5 bases each). V was shortened by 0 bases and J by 5 bases, with 11 bases between the two germline ends. CDR1 is MNHNS and CDR2 is SASEGT in the germline V gene. This CDR3 spans 14 amino acids. In nucleotides, the CDR3 is TGTGCCAGCAGTGAAGCGCTGGGGGACGACGAGCAGTACTTC. This gives the protein CASSEALGDDEQYF.

The J gene is TRBJ2-3, the V gene TRBV28; D gene uncertain. The germline CDR1 and CDR2 sequences are MDHEN and SYDVKM. The CDR3 has 13 residues. Trimming removed 2 bases from V and 5 bases from J, with 8 bases in between. The CDR3 nucleotides are TGTGCCAGCAGTTTAACAGTCAAAGATACGCAGTATTTT. Its translation is CASSLTVKDTQYF.

The chain employs TRBV19 and TRBJ2-7; 8 bases line up with TRBD1. CDR3 length equals 15 residues. Trimming removed 6 bases from V and 3 bases from J; junction bases left unmatched: 10. Germline V gene lookup returns CDR1 LNHDA and CDR2 SQIVND (reference sequence). The CDR3 loop is CASSKSGGVGYEQYF. In nucleotides, the CDR3 is TGTGCCAGTAGCAAGTCAGGGGGCGTCGGCTACGAGCAGTACTTC.

The chain couples TRBV30 to TRBJ1-2; 12 bases agree with TRBD1. This CDR3 region has 18 residues. Germline V gives CDR1 GTSNPN, CDR2 SVGIG (reference sequence). V lost 4 bases, J lost 2 bases, and 14 bases stayed unmatched. CDR3 loop: CAWTRSPEGTGGNYGYTF. As DNA, the CDR3 is TGTGCCTGGACAAGGAGTCCCGAGGGGACAGGGGGCAACTATGGCTACACCTTC.

The V gene is TRBV19, the J gene TRBJ1-5, with D uncertain. This CDR3 region has 12 residues. Trimming cost V 8 bases and J 5 bases, with 10 bases left between them. Germline V gene sequence: CDR1 LNHDA, CDR2 SQIVND (reference sequence). The CDR3 here is CASEGDHQPQHF. DNA for the CDR3: TGTGCCAGTGAGGGAGACCATCAGCCCCAGCATTTT.

Only one count was recorded for this clone. This CDR3 reads CASSSSGSHTGELFF. In DNA, the CDR3 is TGTGCCAGCTCATCCTCTGGGTCCCACACCGGGGAGCTGTTTTTT. J is TRBJ2-2 and V is TRBV18, with D unresolved. The CDR3 extends over 15 amino acids. V lost 5 bases and J 3 bases, leaving 13 bases between the germline ends. CDR1 is KGHSH, CDR2 LQKENI, per germline.

The genes are TRBV11-3 and TRBJ2-7, with 7 bases aligning to TRBD2. Germline CDR1 is SGHNT and CDR2 is YENEEA. V shed 0 bases and J 0 bases; nucleotides not matched to a gene: 8. The CDR3 extends over 17 amino acids. The CDR3 sequence: CASSLDMERESSYEQYF. The DNA of the CDR3 is TGTGCCAGCAGCTTAGATATGGAGCGGGAAAGCTCCTACGAGCAGTACTTC.

This chain joins TRBV15 and TRBJ1-3; D is possibly TRBD1 (5 bases). V lost 2 bases, J lost 4 bases, and 15 bases lay in between. The CDR3 sequence is 16 residues long. CDR1 is LNHNV, CDR2 YYDKDF, per germline (reference sequence). CDR3 sequence reads: CATSRPDSGTGNTIYF. The CDR3 region has the DNA TGTGCCACCAGCAGACCAGACAGCGGGACGGGAAACACCATATATTTT.

This chain links TRBV28 with TRBJ1-6, with TRBD1 matching 7 bases. CDR3 length: 13 amino acids. Germline loops: CDR1 MDHEN, CDR2 SYDVKM. Trimming took 5 bases from V and 7 from J; bases not matched to a gene: 2. CDR3 region: CASSLTGNSPLHF. CDR3 DNA: TGTGCCAGCAGTCTGACAGGGAATTCACCCCTCCACTTT.

The rearrangement uses TRBV14 and TRBJ1-3; possible D gene TRBD1, 6 bases. Germline values: CDR1 SGHDN, CDR2 FVKESK. Trimming cost V 4 bases and J 2 bases, with 9 bases left between them. This CDR3 is built from 14 residues. The CDR3 DNA reads TGTGCCAGCAGCCGATCAGGGGCTGGAAACACCATATATTTT. Its translation is CASSRSGAGNTIYF.

This clone was observed a single time. The chain carries TRBV7-4 and TRBJ1-2, with 8 positions matching TRBD1. The CDR3 contains 13 residues. The V gene's germline CDR1 is SGHVT and CDR2 SQSDAQ. V was pared by 5 bases and J by 4 bases, with 3 bases of the junction left unmatched. This CDR3 reads CASSDGQGYGYTF. CDR3 DNA sequence: TGTGCCAGCAGCGATGGACAGGGCTATGGCTACACCTTC.

The rearrangement joins TRBV9 to TRBJ2-3; 15 nucleotides agree with TRBD2. J lost 8 bases, V lost 5 bases, and 6 bases had no gene match. Germline loops: CDR1 SGDLS, CDR2 YYNGEE. This CDR3 has 15 residues. Written as DNA, the CDR3 is TGTGCCAGCAGGGGACTAGCGGGGGGATTCGTTACGCAGTATTTT. Protein sequence: CASRGLAGGFVTQYF.

V gene TRBV7-6 combines with J gene TRBJ2-2, with D perhaps matching TRBD1 or TRBD2 (6 bases each). CDR1 is SGHVS and CDR2 is FNYEAQ in the germline V gene. The CDR3 is made up of 17 amino acids. The V end was cut by 5 bases, the J end by 7 bases, with 23 bases between. CDR3 in DNA: TGTGCCAGCAGCCTCCAGTCCGGGGGCGGGAATGGCGGGGAGCTGTTTTTT. Its protein product is CASSLQSGGGNGGELFF.